This entry lists 7 T cell receptor beta chains sequenced from one sample in a study of post-analysis software for immune sequencing data. Regarding the study as a whole: Elevated frequency relative to controls characterized several TRBV segments in patients, TRBV5-6, TRBV5-1 and TRBV20-1 among them.

Libraries were made from TCR beta cDNA, and they carried unique molecular identifiers. A single record per CDR3 protein comes from TCRdb applying MiXCR to the PCR reads. The repertoire holds some 260,000 distinct CDR3 sequences, with 36% as singletons. Antigens of these TCRs are unknown. What was sequenced was blood. These receptor sequences come from a girl aged 10 to 17 with multiple sclerosis.

This clonotype was recorded at least ten times. The rearrangement uses TRBV5-4 and TRBJ2-5; D is ambiguous. The germline V and J ends were trimmed by 7 bases and 2 bases, with 9 bases remaining between them. The CDR3 runs 12 residues. The germline CDR1 and CDR2 sequences are SGHNT and YYREEE (reference sequence). The DNA of the CDR3 is TGTGCCAGCGCAACCGGGCAAGAGACCCAGTACTTC. Translating gives CASATGQETQYF.

The CDR3 region is CASSVDGGASGANVLTF. The CDR3 nucleotides read TGTGCCAGCAGCGTGGACGGGGGAGCGAGTGGGGCCAACGTCCTGACTTTC. This chain uses TRBV7-2 with TRBJ2-6; possible D gene TRBD2, 6 bases. Germline CDR1 and CDR2: SGHTA and FQGNSA. Trimming cost V 5 bases and J 3 bases, with 17 bases left between them. This CDR3 spans 17 amino acids.

This clonotype has just a few counts. A much larger clone sits a single nucleotide away, making a read error possible. This sequence joins TRBV10-3 and TRBJ2-1; TRBD2 matches at 9 bases. Looked up from germline, CDR1 is ENHRY and CDR2 is SYGVKD. V lost 4 bases and J lost 4; bases outside the gene matches: 2. The CDR3 is 14 residues long. This chain's CDR3 is CAISGTSGYNEQFF. The CDR3, as DNA: TGTGCCATCAGTGGAACTAGCGGGTACAATGAGCAGTTCTTC.

This clonotype occurred a few times. This sequence joins TRBV18 and TRBJ2-7; possible D gene TRBD2, 6 bases. The CDR3 runs 16 residues. V gave up 4 bases and J gave up 0 bases, with 16 bases separating them. Germline values: CDR1 KGHSH, CDR2 LQKENI. The CDR3 loop is CASSQHGGFNSYEQYF. Here the CDR3 DNA reads TGTGCCAGCTCACAACATGGAGGGTTCAACTCCTACGAGCAGTACTTC.

The J gene is TRBJ2-1, the V gene TRBV29-1, with unresolved D. The DNA end lines up better with TRBJ2-7; the J call may be wrong. This CDR3 has 14 amino acids. CDR1 is SQVTM, CDR2 ANQGSEA, per germline. The CDR3 DNA is TGCAGCGTTGAAAGCCCCCAGCTCTACAATGAGCAGTACTTC. Translating it yields CSVESPQLYNEQYF.

The table lists this clonotype with many counts. The V call is TRBV4-1, the J call TRBJ1-1; weak D call: TRBD1 (5 bases). In germline, CDR1 is MGHRA, CDR2 YSYEKL. V lost 6 bases to trimming and J lost 1 base, with 9 bases between them. The CDR3 has 13 residues. The CDR3 DNA is TGCGCCAGCAGTCCCGGGGGGAACACTGAAGCTTTCTTT. Its protein product is CASSPGGNTEAFF.

A few counts support this clonotype. The gene calls are TRBV3-1 and TRBJ2-5; 8 positions agree with TRBD2. The CDR3 runs to 13 residues. V shed 11 bases and J 5 bases; nucleotides not matched to a gene: 10. Germline lookup yields CDR1 LGHDT and CDR2 YNNKEL (reference sequence). CDR3 protein: CAGGGAGVETQYF. Written as DNA, the CDR3 is TGTGCCGGCGGAGGAGCGGGAGTCGAGACCCAGTACTTC.